This T cell receptor beta chain derives from a study of T cell responses to AZD1222 COVID-19 vaccine. A word on this clone: Its antigen is undetermined.

Overall study findings and caveats: Of spike-specific TCRs, nearly half reportedly target regions left unmutated in variants.

V lost 2 bases and J lost 1, with 12 bases in between. Germline-derived CDR1 and CDR2 are ENHRY and SYGVKD. There are 16 residues in the CDR3. The table came from immunoSEQ multiplex PCR; TCRdb's copy has only in-frame clones and leaves some out. This sample has 100,000 or so clones, with about 81% found just once. The sequences come from peripheral blood, collected on day 0 of AZD1222 vaccination. The chain employs TRBV10-3 and TRBJ1-5, with D perhaps TRBD1 (6 bases). This TCR was sampled from an adult in good health. The CDR3, as DNA: TGTGCCATCAGTGAGGGCAGGGGTGGGAGCAATCAGCCCCAGCATTTT. Translation gives CAISEGRGGSNQPQHF.